A single sample gave rise to the 22 T cell receptor beta chains below, sequenced in a study of T cell repertoires in cytomegalovirus infection. One entry per CDR3 protein, called by TCRdb with MiXCR from the reads. The sample yields 270,000 or so distinct CDR3 sequences, about 18% seen once. Sequenced input: CD8+ T cells from PBMCs. Source of these receptors: a human donor in good health (CMV status not recorded). Some clones in this sample may be carry-over from other donors' samples.

Regarding this clonotype: Possible read error: a much larger clone is one base away. The V call is TRBV7-9, the J call TRBJ1-5; D ambiguous. The CDR3 spans 15 residues. The germline gives CDR1 SEHNR, CDR2 FQNEAQ (reference sequence). This CDR3 reads CDSSFDAIEDQPQHF. The CDR3 nucleotides are TGTGACAGCAGCTTTGACGCGATAGAGGATCAGCCCCAGCATTTT.

There are a few counts of this clonotype. The chain has TRBV7-9 and TRBJ2-1, with 11 bases fitting TRBD1. The CDR3 has 16 amino acids. The V and J ends lost 4 bases and 7 bases, in that order; junction bases with no gene match: 9. The germline gives CDR1 SEHNR, CDR2 FQNEAQ (reference sequence). This chain's CDR3 is CASSSTDRGLGNEQFF. In nucleotides, the CDR3 is TGTGCCAGCAGCTCAACGGACAGGGGGCTGGGGAATGAGCAGTTCTTC.

This clonotype was counted many times. The V gene is TRBV4-1, the J gene TRBJ1-1; possibly TRBD1 for D (5 bases). There are 15 residues in the CDR3. Germline V gene data show CDR1 as MGHRA and CDR2 as YSYEKL. Trimming shortened V by 4 bases and J by 5 bases, and 17 bases separated the two germline ends. The CDR3 region is CASSPGRQGLTEAFF. The CDR3 coding sequence is TGCGCCAGCAGCCCCGGAAGGCAGGGACTAACTGAAGCTTTCTTT.

This clonotype has more than one count but fewer than ten. The rearrangement links TRBV6-5 to TRBJ2-3; the match to TRBD2 covers 8 bases. Per the germline V gene, CDR1 is MNHEY and CDR2 is SVGAGI. This CDR3 has 16 residues. J lost 2 bases, V lost 6 bases, and 10 bases had no gene match. The CDR3: CASSLSTSGVTDTQYF. The CDR3 DNA is TGTGCCAGCAGCCTTAGTACTAGCGGAGTCACAGATACGCAGTATTTT.

This clonotype turned up a few times. This chain links TRBV19 with TRBJ2-1; D is ambiguous. V was trimmed by 3 bases and J by 5 bases, leaving 8 bases between them. This CDR3 has 13 amino acids. Germline values: CDR1 LNHDA, CDR2 SQIVND (reference sequence). CDR3 in amino acids: CASSIGGDNEQFF. CDR3 coding DNA: TGTGCCAGTAGTATTGGTGGTGACAATGAGCAGTTCTTC.

The CDR3 reads CASSPGQSDGELFF. Written as DNA, the CDR3 is TGCGCCAGCAGCCCGGGACAGTCTGACGGGGAGCTGTTTTTT. The chain uses TRBV5-1 and TRBJ2-2, with 7 nucleotides matching TRBD1. With 4 bases clipped from V and 7 bases from J, the junction kept 7 bases outside the gene matches. Germline CDR1 is SGHRS and CDR2 is YFSETQ. This CDR3 has 14 amino acids.

About this clonotype itself: The germline gene is not matched at one end of the junction; a read error may be the cause. The chain recombines TRBV7-7 with TRBJ1-1; D call uncertain. CDR1 and CDR2 from the germline V gene are SSHAT and FNYEAQ (reference sequence). The CDR3 extends over 13 amino acids. The CDR3 DNA reads as TGTGCTAGCAGCCCCGCAACGACGGTTGAAGCTTTCTTT. Amino acids: CASSPATTVEAFF.

The table lists this clonotype with many counts. The CDR3 spells CASSTRRENQPQHF. CDR3 DNA: TGTGCCAGCAGTACCCGAAGGGAAAATCAGCCCCAGCATTTT. The J gene is TRBJ1-5, the V gene TRBV27; unclear D gene. Germline loops: CDR1 MNHEY, CDR2 SMNVEV (reference sequence). The length of the CDR3 is 14 residues. Trimming took 5 bases from V and 4 from J, leaving 12 bases between them.

This chain links TRBV19 with TRBJ1-1; D remains ambiguous. Germline V gene sequence: CDR1 LNHDA, CDR2 SQIVND (reference sequence). The CDR3 totals 14 residues. The V end lost 5 bases, the J end lost 4 bases, and 14 bases lay between the germline ends. CDR3 in DNA: TGTGCCAGTAGTGTGGCCGGGAGTGGCACTGAAGCTTTCTTT. It translates to CASSVAGSGTEAFF. The full variable domain, its missing parts supplied by reference TRBV19 and TRBJ1-1, is DGGITQSPKYLFRKEGQNVTLSCEQNLNHDAMYWYRQDPGQGLRLIYYSQIVNDFQKGDIAEGYSVSREKKESFPLTVTSAQKNPTAFYLCASSVAGSGTEAFFGQGTRLTVV.

The CDR3, as DNA: TGTGCCATCAGTGAGTCGAACGCGGGGCTGGGTTCACCCCTCCACTTT. Protein: CAISESNAGLGSPLHF. The chain uses TRBV10-3 and TRBJ1-6; perhaps TRBD1 as D (5 bases). Trimming removed 0 bases at V and 9 bases at J, with 15 bases between. CDR1 and CDR2 (germline): ENHRY, SYGVKD. The CDR3 covers 16 residues.

This clonotype occurred a few times. The J gene is TRBJ2-3, the V gene TRBV2; D is perhaps TRBD1 (5 bases). The V gene's germline CDR1 is SNHLY and CDR2 FYNNEI. This CDR3 is 16 amino acids long. V was pared by 6 bases and J by 5 bases, with 21 bases between. The CDR3 coding sequence is TGTGCCAGCAGCCAACTTAGGGGTTCCCCTGGAGATACGCAGTATTTT. Translating gives CASSQLRGSPGDTQYF. The full variable domain, in which reference TRBV2 and TRBJ2-3 provide the parts outside the CDR3, is EPEVTQTPSHQVTQMGQEVILRCVPISNHLYFYWYRQILGQKVEFLVSFYNNEISEKSEIFDDQFSVERPDGSNFTLKIRSTKLEDSAMYFCASSQLRGSPGDTQYFGPGTRLTVL.

This clonotype was detected a few times. V and J are TRBV11-2 and TRBJ2-7, with D perhaps matching TRBD2 (6 bases). The CDR3 covers 17 residues. The V gene's germline CDR1 is SGHAT and CDR2 FQNNGV. V was pared by 6 bases and J by 4 bases, with 25 bases between. CDR3 coding DNA: TGTGCCAGCAGTGAAGGAGGTCGGGGGTTAAGGGTTTACGAGCAGTACTTC. It codes for CASSEGGRGLRVYEQYF. The variable domain in full, completed from reference TRBV11-2 and TRBJ2-7, reads EAGVAQSPRYKIIEKRQSVAFWCNPISGHATLYWYQQILGQGPKLLIQFQNNGVVDDSQLPKDRFSAERLKGVDSTLKIQPAKLEDSAVYLCASSEGGRGLRVYEQYFGPGTRLTVT.

This clonotype was counted a few times. CDR3 sequence: CASSGPGQGVYNEQFF. The CDR3 DNA sequence: TGTGCCAGCAGCGGCCCGGGACAGGGGGTTTACAATGAGCAGTTCTTC. The chain has TRBV2 and TRBJ2-1, with 11 bases lining up with TRBD1. V dropped 6 bases and J dropped 4; count of bases not matched to a gene: 8. Germline CDR1 SNHLY, CDR2 FYNNEI. CDR3 length: 16 amino acids.

This clonotype was counted ten times or more. V usage is TRBV7-8 and J usage is TRBJ1-3; 7 nucleotides line up with TRBD1. V lost 3 bases to trimming and J lost 0 bases; unmatched junction nucleotides: 5. The V gene's germline CDR1 is SGHVS and CDR2 FQNEAQ. The CDR3 is 16 amino acids. The CDR3 bases are TGTGCCAGCAGCTTCTATACAGGGGACTCTGGAAACACCATATATTTT. Protein: CASSFYTGDSGNTIYF. The variable domain in full, with the rest retrieved from reference TRBV7-8 and TRBJ1-3, is GAGVSQSPRYKVAKRGQDVALRCDPISGHVSLFWYQQALGQGPEFLTYFQNEAQLDKSGLPSDRFFAERPEGSVSTLKIQRTQQEDSAVYLCASSFYTGDSGNTIYFGEGSWLTVV.

This clonotype was picked up many times. The rearrangement links TRBV7-9 to TRBJ1-1; D gene unclear. This CDR3 has 14 residues. Trimming pared 1 base from V and 1 base from J, leaving 7 bases between. The V gene's germline CDR1 is SEHNR and CDR2 FQNEAQ (reference sequence). The DNA for the CDR3 is TGTGCCAGCAGCTTAGATTTGGAGAACACTGAAGCTTTCTTT. Translating it yields CASSLDLENTEAFF.

In this sample, this clonotype turned up many times. V gene TRBV7-2 combines with J gene TRBJ1-3; D gene uncertain. V was shortened by 3 bases and J by 2 bases, with 17 bases between the two germline ends. CDR1 and CDR2 (germline): SGHTA, FQGNSA. CDR3 size: 17 residues. CDR3 in DNA: TGTGCCAGCAGCTTCCATAAACGGGAGAAGGCTGGAAACACCATATATTTT. It yields the protein CASSFHKREKAGNTIYF.

This clonotype was observed a few times. The chain carries TRBV20-1 and TRBJ2-1; 8 nucleotides match TRBD2. Trimming took 6 bases from V and 8 from J; bases not matched to a gene: 18. Per the germline V gene, CDR1 is DFQATT and CDR2 is SNEGSKA (reference sequence). The CDR3 loop spans 16 amino acids. The CDR3 coding sequence is TGCAGTGCATCCGAGCTAATAGCGGGGACGGGGGATGAGCAGTTCTTC. It codes for CSASELIAGTGDEQFF.

This clonotype occurred many times. The chain couples TRBV20-1 to TRBJ2-1, with D maybe TRBD1 (5 bases). The length of the CDR3 is 16 residues. Germline V gene sequence: CDR1 DFQATT, CDR2 SNEGSKA (reference sequence). Trimming stripped 4 bases from V and 0 bases from J, with 16 bases between. The CDR3 DNA is TGCAGTGCTAAAGGGAAAGGGGCGGACTCCTACAATGAGCAGTTCTTC. This translates into CSAKGKGADSYNEQFF.

This CDR3 is CASSGTGWTEAFF. The CDR3 DNA sequence: TGTGCCAGTAGTGGAACAGGCTGGACTGAAGCTTTCTTT. The chain joins TRBV19 to TRBJ1-1; D is perhaps TRBD1 (5 bases). This CDR3 has 13 residues. Trimming took off 5 bases at V and 5 bases at J, with 12 bases between the two ends. The germline V gene has CDR1 LNHDA and CDR2 SQIVND (reference sequence).

The chain carries TRBV20-1 and TRBJ1-6, with D unclear. The V gene lost 6 bases and the J gene lost 10 bases, with 16 bases spanning the gap. The CDR3 sequence is 13 residues long. Germline lookup yields CDR1 DFQATT and CDR2 SNEGSKA (reference sequence). The CDR3 spells CSAPKGARSPLHF. The CDR3 nucleotides are TGCAGTGCGCCGAAGGGTGCGAGGTCACCCCTCCACTTT.

The chain combines TRBV25-1 with TRBJ1-1; D remains ambiguous. Germline CDR1 is MGHDK and CDR2 is SYGVNS. The CDR3 consists of 11 residues. Trimming left V 6 bases short and J 7 bases short, with 9 bases between. The CDR3 is CASRTLLEAFF. The CDR3, as DNA: TGTGCCAGCAGGACGCTCCTTGAAGCTTTCTTT.

V is TRBV20-1 and J is TRBJ2-1, with 7 bases fitting TRBD2. The CDR3 is 16 amino acids. The V gene's germline CDR1 is DFQATT and CDR2 SNEGSKA (reference sequence). J gave up 0 bases and V 2 bases, and 7 bases lay outside the gene matches. CDR3 region: CSARPAGLSSYNEQFF. In DNA form, the CDR3 reads TGCAGTGCTAGACCAGCGGGGCTTAGCTCCTACAATGAGCAGTTCTTC.